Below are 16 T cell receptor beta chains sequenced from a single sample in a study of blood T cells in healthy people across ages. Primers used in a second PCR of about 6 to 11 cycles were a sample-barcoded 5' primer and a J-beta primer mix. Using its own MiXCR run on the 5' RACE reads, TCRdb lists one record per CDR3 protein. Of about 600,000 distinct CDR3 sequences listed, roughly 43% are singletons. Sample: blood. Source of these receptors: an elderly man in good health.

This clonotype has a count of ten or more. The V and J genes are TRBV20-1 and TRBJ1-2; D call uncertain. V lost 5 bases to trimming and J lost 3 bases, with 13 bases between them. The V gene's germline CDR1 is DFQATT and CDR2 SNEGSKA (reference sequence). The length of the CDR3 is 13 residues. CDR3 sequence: CSARGDVDYGYTF. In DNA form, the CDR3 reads TGCAGTGCTCGAGGAGATGTGGACTATGGCTACACCTTC.

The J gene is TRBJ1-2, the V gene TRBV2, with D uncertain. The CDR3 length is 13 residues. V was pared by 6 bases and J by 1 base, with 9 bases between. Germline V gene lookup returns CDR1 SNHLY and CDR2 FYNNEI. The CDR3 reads CASSSRINYGYTF. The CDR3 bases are TGTGCCAGCAGCTCCAGGATTAACTATGGCTACACCTTC.

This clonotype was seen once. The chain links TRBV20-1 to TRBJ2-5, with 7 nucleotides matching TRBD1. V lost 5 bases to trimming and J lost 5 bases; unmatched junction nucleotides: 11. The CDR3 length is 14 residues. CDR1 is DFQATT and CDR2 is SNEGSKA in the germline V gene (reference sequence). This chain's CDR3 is CSADDRAERETQYF. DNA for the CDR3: TGCAGTGCTGACGACAGGGCTGAGAGGGAGACCCAGTACTTC.

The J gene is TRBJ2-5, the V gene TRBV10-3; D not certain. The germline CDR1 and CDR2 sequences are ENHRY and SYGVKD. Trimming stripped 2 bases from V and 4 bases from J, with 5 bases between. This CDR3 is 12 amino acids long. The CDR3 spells CAISERRETQYF. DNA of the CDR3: TGTGCCATCAGTGAGCGAAGAGAGACCCAGTACTTC.

CDR3 sequence: CASSFGTAHNEQFF. Written as DNA, the CDR3 is TGTGCCAGCAGCTTCGGGACAGCTCATAATGAGCAGTTCTTC. The chain is built from TRBV7-2 and TRBJ2-1; 7 bases map to TRBD1. Trimming took 3 bases from V and 7 from J; bases not matched to a gene: 6. CDR1 SGHTA and CDR2 FQGNSA come from the germline V gene. The CDR3 runs 14 residues. Based on the CDR3 plus reference TRBV7-2 and TRBJ2-1, the full variable domain is GAGVSQSPSNKVTEKGKDVELRCDPISGHTALYWYRQSLGQGLEFLIYFQGNSAPDKSGLPSDRFSAERTGGSVSTLTIQRTQQEDSAVYLCASSFGTAHNEQFFGPGTRLTVL.

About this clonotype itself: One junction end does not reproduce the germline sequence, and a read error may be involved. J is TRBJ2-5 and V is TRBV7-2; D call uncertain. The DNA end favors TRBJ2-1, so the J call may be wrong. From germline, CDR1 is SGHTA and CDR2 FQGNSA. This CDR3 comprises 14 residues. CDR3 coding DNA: TGTGCCGGCAGCCCACCCGGCAGGCAAGAGACCCAGTTCTTC. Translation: CAGSPPGRQETQFF.

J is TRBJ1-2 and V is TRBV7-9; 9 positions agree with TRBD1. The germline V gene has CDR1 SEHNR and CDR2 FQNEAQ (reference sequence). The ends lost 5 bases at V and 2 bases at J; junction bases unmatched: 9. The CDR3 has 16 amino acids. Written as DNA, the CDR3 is TGTGCCAGCAGCAGGGACAGGGCACCCTCCAACTATGGCTACACCTTC. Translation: CASSRDRAPSNYGYTF.

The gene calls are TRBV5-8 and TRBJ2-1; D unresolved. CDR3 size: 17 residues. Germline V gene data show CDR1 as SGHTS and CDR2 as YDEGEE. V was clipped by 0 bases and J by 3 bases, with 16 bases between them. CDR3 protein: CASSLVLGSYLYNEQFF. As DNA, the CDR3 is TGTGCCAGCAGCTTGGTCCTGGGTTCGTACCTCTACAATGAGCAGTTCTTC.

The CDR3 region is CASGADYNEQFF. The DNA of the CDR3 is TGTGCCAGCGGGGCTGATTACAATGAGCAGTTCTTC. The J gene is TRBJ2-1, the V gene TRBV7-2; weak D call: TRBD1 (5 bases). The V and J ends lost 8 bases and 4 bases respectively, with 9 bases between them. CDR3 length: 12 amino acids. Germline V gene sequence: CDR1 SGHTA, CDR2 FQGNSA.

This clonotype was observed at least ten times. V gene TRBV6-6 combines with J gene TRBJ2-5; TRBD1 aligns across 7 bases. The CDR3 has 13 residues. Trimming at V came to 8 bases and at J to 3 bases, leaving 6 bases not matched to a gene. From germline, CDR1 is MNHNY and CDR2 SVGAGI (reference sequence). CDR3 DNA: TGTGCCAGCGTTAGACAGGGCAAAGAGACCCAGTACTTC. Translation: CASVRQGKETQYF.

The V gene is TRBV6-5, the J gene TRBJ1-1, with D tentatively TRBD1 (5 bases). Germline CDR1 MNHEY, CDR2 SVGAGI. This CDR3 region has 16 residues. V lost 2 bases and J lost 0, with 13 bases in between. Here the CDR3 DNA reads TGTGCCAGCAGTTACGGGGCGGCCCCACTGAACACTGAAGCTTTCTTT. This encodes CASSYGAAPLNTEAFF.

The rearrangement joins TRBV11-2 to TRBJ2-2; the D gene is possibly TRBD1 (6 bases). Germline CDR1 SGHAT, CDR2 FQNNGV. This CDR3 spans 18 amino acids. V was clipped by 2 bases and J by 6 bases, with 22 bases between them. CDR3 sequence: CASSLTVWGRGRAGELFF. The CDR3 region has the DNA TGTGCCAGCAGCTTAACGGTTTGGGGCAGGGGAAGGGCCGGGGAGCTGTTTTTT. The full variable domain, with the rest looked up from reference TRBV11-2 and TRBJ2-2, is EAGVAQSPRYKIIEKRQSVAFWCNPISGHATLYWYQQILGQGPKLLIQFQNNGVVDDSQLPKDRFSAERLKGVDSTLKIQPAKLEDSAVYLCASSLTVWGRGRAGELFFGEGSRLTVL.

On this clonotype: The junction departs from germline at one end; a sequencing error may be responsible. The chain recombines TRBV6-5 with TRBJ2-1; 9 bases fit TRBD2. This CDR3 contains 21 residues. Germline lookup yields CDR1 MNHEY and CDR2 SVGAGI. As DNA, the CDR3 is TGTTCCAGCAGTTACCCCGGGGCTGGCGGGGGGGTATTCTCCTCCTACAATGAGCAGTTCTTC. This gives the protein CSSSYPGAGGGVFSSYNEQFF.

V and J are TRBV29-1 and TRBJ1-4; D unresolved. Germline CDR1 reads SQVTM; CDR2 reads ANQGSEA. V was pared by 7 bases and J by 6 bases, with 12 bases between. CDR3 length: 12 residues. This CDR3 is CSAAGLDEKLFF. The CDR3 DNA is TGCAGCGCGGCGGGTCTAGATGAAAAACTGTTTTTT.

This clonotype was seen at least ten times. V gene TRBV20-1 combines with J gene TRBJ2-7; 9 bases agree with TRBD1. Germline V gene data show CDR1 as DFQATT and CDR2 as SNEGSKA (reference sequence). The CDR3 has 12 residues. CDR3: CSPGQGSYEQYF. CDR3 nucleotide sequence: TGCAGCCCGGGACAGGGATCCTACGAGCAGTACTTC.

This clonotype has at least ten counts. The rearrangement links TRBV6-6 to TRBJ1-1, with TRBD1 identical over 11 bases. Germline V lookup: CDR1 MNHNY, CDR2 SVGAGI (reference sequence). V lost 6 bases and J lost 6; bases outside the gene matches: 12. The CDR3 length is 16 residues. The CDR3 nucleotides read TGTGCCAGCAGGCAGGACAGGGGGCGGGGGTTCCCTGAAGCTTTCTTT. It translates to CASRQDRGRGFPEAFF.